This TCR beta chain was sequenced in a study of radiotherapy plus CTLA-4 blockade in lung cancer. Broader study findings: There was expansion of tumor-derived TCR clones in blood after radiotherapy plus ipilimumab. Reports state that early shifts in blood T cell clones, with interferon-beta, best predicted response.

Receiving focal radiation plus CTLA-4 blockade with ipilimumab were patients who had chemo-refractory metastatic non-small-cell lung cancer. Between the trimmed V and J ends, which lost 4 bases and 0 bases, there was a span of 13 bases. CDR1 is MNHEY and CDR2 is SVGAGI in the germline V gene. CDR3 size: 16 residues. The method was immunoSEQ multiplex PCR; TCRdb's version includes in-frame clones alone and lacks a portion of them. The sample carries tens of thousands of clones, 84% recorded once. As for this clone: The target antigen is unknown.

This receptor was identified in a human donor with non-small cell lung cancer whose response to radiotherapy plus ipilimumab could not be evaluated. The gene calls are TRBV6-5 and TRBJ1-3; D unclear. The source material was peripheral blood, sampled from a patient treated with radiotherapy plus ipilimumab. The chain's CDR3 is CASSFSRSSSGNTIYF. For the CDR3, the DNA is TGTGCCAGCAGTTTTTCTCGGTCGAGCTCTGGAAACACCATATATTTT.